Listed below are T cell receptor beta chains from one sample, sequenced in a study of cytomegalovirus exposure and HLA in healthy donors. Assay used: immunoSEQ multiplex PCR; TCRdb lists only in-frame clones, some missing. This sample has under 100,000 clones, with roughly 80% found just once. The specimen was PBMCs. The receptor source for this set is a woman aged 18-29 years in good health and CMV-seropositive. Both conserved end residues are part of each CDR3. Each record gives: CDR3 protein, CDR3 DNA, J gene, clone size, D gene, V gene. The D gene is left open where the match is weak. Expanded clones get a size class; other rows say once, few or many, or leave the size out.

CDR3aa: CASSSTGLAGGPGSTQYF; CDR3nt: TGTGCCAGCAGCTCAACGGGACTAGCGGGGGGGCCGGGAAGTACGCAGTATTTT; j_gene: TRBJ2-3; abundance: -; d_gene: TRBD2; v_gene: TRBV9
CDR3aa: CASSLATAWVIGNQETQYF; CDR3nt: TGTGCCAGCAGCTTAGCCACAGCATGGGTAATAGGTAATCAAGAGACCCAGTACTTC; j_gene: TRBJ2-5; abundance: -; d_gene: -; v_gene: TRBV7-8
CDR3aa: CASSPLAAYNEQFF; CDR3nt: TGTGCCAGCTCACCACTAGCAGCCTACAATGAGCAGTTCTTC; j_gene: TRBJ2-1; abundance: -; d_gene: -; v_gene: TRBV18
CDR3aa: CAWSPGTHEETQYF; CDR3nt: TGTGCCTGGAGTCCCGGGACACACGAAGAGACCCAGTACTTC; j_gene: TRBJ2-5; abundance: -; d_gene: -; v_gene: TRBV30
CDR3aa: CASSVTGSTDTQYF; CDR3nt: TGTGCCAGCAGTGTGACAGGGTCGACAGATACGCAGTATTTT; j_gene: TRBJ2-3; abundance: -; d_gene: TRBD1; v_gene: TRBV25-1
CDR3aa: CASSPPGRDSYNEQFF; CDR3nt: TGTGCCAGCTCACCACCGGGGCGGGACTCCTACAATGAGCAGTTCTTC; j_gene: TRBJ2-1; abundance: few; d_gene: -; v_gene: TRBV18
CDR3aa: CASSLIGQYNEQFF; CDR3nt: TGTGCCAGCAGCTTAATCGGACAATACAATGAGCAGTTCTTC; j_gene: TRBJ2-1; abundance: few; d_gene: -; v_gene: TRBV6-5
CDR3aa: CASSQSRDRGLNQPQHF; CDR3nt: TGCGCCAGCAGCCAAAGCCGGGACAGGGGCCTCAATCAGCCCCAGCATTTT; j_gene: TRBJ1-5; abundance: -; d_gene: TRBD1; v_gene: TRBV4-1
CDR3aa: CASSQDLGGGRNTGELFF; CDR3nt: TGCGCCAGCAGCCAAGATCTCGGGGGGGGCCGGAACACCGGGGAGCTGTTTTTT; j_gene: TRBJ2-2; abundance: -; d_gene: TRBD2; v_gene: TRBV4-3
CDR3aa: CASSKGRDRGLYEQYF; CDR3nt: TGTGCCAGTAGTAAAGGCCGGGACAGGGGGCTCTACGAGCAGTACTTC; j_gene: TRBJ2-7; abundance: -; d_gene: TRBD1; v_gene: TRBV19
CDR3aa: CASSPRRSGWQFF; CDR3nt: TGTGCCAGTAGTCCCCGGAGGTCTGGATGGCAGTTCTTC; j_gene: TRBJ2-1; abundance: few; d_gene: -; v_gene: TRBV19
CDR3aa: CASSPRQGATTGELFF; CDR3nt: TGTGCCAGCTCACCTAGACAGGGGGCGACTACCGGGGAGCTGTTTTTT; j_gene: TRBJ2-2; abundance: -; d_gene: TRBD1; v_gene: TRBV18
CDR3aa: CASSGVPGTDTYEQYF; CDR3nt: TGTGCCAGCAGCGGGGTCCCCGGGACTGACACCTACGAGCAGTACTTC; j_gene: TRBJ2-7; abundance: -; d_gene: -; v_gene: TRBV9
CDR3aa: CASSLRGGYGYTF; CDR3nt: TGTGCCAGCAGCTTACGGGGGGGCTATGGCTACACCTTC; j_gene: TRBJ1-2; abundance: -; d_gene: -; v_gene: TRBV7-9
CDR3aa: CASSWARNSPLHF; CDR3nt: TGTGCCAGCAGTTGGGCAAGGAATTCACCCCTCCACTTT; j_gene: TRBJ1-6; abundance: -; d_gene: -; v_gene: TRBV27
CDR3aa: CAGQSDRKYNEQFF; CDR3nt: TGTGCCGGACAATCGGACAGGAAATACAATGAGCAGTTCTTC; j_gene: TRBJ2-1; abundance: -; d_gene: TRBD1; v_gene: TRBV7-2
CDR3aa: CASSYSGRGGSDTQYF; CDR3nt: TGTGCCAGCAGTTACTCTGGGAGGGGGGGTTCAGATACGCAGTATTTT; j_gene: TRBJ2-3; abundance: -; d_gene: -; v_gene: TRBV6-5
CDR3aa: CASRRWDRGRNQPQHF; CDR3nt: TGTGCCAGTAGGCGGTGGGACAGGGGGAGAAATCAGCCCCAGCATTTT; j_gene: TRBJ1-5; abundance: -; d_gene: TRBD1; v_gene: TRBV19